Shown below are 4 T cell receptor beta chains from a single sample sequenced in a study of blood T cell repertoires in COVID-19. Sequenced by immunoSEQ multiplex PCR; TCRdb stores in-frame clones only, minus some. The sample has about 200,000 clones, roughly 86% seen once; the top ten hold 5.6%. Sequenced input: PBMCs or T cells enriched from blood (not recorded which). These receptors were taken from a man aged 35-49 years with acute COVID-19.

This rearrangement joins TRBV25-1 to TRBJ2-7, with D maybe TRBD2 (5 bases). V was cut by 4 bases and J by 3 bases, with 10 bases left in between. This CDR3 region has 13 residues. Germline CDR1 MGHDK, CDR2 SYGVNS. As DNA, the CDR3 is TGTGCCAGCAGTGCATCGGGGTACTACGAGCAGTACTTC. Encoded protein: CASSASGYYEQYF.

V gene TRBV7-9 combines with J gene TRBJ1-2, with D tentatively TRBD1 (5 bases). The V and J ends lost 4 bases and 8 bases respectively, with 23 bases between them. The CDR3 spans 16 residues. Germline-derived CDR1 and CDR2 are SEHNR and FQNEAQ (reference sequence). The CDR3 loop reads CASSSRGAGNLHGYTF. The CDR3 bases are TGTGCCAGCAGCTCAAGAGGGGCGGGGAATCTGCACGGCTACACCTTC.

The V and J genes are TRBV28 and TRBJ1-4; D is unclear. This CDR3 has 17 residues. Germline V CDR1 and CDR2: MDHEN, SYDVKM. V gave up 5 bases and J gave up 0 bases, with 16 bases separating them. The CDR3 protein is CASSPWALISTNEKLFF. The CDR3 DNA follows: TGTGCCAGCAGTCCCTGGGCTTTAATCTCAACTAATGAAAAACTGTTTTTT.

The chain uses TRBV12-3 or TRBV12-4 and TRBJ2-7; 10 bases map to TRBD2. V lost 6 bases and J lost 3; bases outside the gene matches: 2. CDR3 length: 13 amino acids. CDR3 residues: CASSVAGGYEQYF. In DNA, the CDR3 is TGTGCCAGCAGCGTAGCGGGAGGCTACGAGCAGTACTTC.